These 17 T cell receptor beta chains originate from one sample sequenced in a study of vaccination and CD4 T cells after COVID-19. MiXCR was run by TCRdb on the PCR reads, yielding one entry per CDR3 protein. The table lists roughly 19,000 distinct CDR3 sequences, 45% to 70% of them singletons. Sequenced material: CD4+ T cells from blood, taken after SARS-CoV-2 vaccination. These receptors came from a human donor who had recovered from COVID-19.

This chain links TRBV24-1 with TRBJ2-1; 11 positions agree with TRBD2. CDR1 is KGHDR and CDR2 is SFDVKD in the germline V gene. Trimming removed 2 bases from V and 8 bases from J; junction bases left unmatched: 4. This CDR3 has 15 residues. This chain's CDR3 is CATSDWTSGLDEQFF. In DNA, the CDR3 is TGTGCCACCAGTGATTGGACTAGCGGGCTCGATGAGCAGTTCTTC.

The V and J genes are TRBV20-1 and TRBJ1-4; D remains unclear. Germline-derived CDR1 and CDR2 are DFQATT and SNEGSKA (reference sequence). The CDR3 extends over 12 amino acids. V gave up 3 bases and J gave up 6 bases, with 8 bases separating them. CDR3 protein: CSASTQDEKLFF. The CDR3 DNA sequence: TGCAGTGCTAGCACGCAGGATGAAAAACTGTTTTTT.

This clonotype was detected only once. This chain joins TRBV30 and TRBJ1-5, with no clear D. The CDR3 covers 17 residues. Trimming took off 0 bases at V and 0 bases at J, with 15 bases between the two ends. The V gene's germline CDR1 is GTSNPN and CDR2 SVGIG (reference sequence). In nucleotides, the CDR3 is TGTGCCTGGAGTGTACCCTCTGGAGACTATAGCAATCAGCCCCAGCATTTT. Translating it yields CAWSVPSGDYSNQPQHF.

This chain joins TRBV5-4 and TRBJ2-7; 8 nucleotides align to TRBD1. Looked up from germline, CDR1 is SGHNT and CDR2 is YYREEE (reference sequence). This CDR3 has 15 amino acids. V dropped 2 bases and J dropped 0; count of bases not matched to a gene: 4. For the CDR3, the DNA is TGTGCCAGCAGCTTCCGGGACAGGAGCTCCTACGAGCAGTACTTC. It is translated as CASSFRDRSSYEQYF.

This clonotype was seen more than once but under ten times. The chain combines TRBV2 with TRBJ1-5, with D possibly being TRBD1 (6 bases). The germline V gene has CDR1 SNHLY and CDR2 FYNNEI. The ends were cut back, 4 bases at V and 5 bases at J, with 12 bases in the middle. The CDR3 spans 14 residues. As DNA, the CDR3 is TGTGCCAGCAGTGTATACAGGGCCCATCAGCCCCAGCATTTT. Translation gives CASSVYRAHQPQHF.

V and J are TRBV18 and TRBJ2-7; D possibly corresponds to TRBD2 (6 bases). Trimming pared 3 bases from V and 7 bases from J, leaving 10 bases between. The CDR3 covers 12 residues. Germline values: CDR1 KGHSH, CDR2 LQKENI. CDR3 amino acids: CASSPEGREQYF. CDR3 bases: TGTGCCAGCTCACCGGAAGGGAGGGAGCAGTACTTC.

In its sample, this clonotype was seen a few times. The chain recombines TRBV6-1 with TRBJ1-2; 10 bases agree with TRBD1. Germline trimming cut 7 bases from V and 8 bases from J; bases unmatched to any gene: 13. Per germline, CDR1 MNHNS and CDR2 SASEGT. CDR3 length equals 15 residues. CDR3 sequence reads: CASTTREDRGRGYTF. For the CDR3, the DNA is TGTGCCAGCACTACACGTGAGGACAGGGGGAGAGGCTACACCTTC.

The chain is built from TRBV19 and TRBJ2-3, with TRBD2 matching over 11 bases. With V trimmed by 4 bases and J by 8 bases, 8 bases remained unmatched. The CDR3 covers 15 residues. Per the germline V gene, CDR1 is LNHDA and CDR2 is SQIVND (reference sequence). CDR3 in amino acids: CASSSSGRAKVTQYF. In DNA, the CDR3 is TGTGCCAGTAGTAGTAGCGGGAGGGCCAAGGTTACGCAGTATTTT. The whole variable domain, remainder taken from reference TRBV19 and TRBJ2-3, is DGGITQSPKYLFRKEGQNVTLSCEQNLNHDAMYWYRQDPGQGLRLIYYSQIVNDFQKGDIAEGYSVSREKKESFPLTVTSAQKNPTAFYLCASSSSGRAKVTQYFGPGTRLTVL.

CDR3 sequence: CASSLDWARQETQYF. CDR3 bases: TGTGCCAGCAGCTTAGATTGGGCCAGGCAAGAGACCCAGTACTTC. The chain is built from TRBV7-2 and TRBJ2-5; D is ambiguous. Germline values: CDR1 SGHTA, CDR2 FQGNSA. The CDR3 loop spans 15 amino acids. V was shortened by 1 base and J by 2 bases, with 11 bases between the two germline ends.

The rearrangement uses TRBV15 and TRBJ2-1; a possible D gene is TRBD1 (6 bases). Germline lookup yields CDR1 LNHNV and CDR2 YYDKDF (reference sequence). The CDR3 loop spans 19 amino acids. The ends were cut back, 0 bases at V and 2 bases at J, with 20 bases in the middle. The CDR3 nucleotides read TGTGCCACCAGCAGAGATCCCCCGGAACTAGGGGGAACCTACAATGAGCAGTTCTTC. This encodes CATSRDPPELGGTYNEQFF.

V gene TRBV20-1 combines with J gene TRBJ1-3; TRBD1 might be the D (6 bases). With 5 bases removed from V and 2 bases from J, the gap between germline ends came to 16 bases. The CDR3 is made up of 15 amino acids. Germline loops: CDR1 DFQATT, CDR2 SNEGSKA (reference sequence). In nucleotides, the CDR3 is TGCAGTGCTCAGAGCCGGGGGGCCCCTGGAAACACCATATATTTT. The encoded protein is CSAQSRGAPGNTIYF.

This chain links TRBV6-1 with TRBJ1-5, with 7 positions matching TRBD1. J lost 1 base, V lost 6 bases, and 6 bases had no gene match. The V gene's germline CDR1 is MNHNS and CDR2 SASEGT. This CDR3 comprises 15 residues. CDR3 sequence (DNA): TGTGCCAGCAGACGAAACAGGGGCAGCAATCAGCCCCAGCATTTT. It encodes CASRRNRGSNQPQHF.

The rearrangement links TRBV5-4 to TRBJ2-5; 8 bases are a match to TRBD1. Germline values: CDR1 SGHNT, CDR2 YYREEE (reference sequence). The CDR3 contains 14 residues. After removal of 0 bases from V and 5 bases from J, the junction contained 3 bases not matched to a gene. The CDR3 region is CASSLAGGRETQYF. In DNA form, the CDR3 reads TGTGCCAGCAGCTTGGCAGGGGGCAGGGAGACCCAGTACTTC.

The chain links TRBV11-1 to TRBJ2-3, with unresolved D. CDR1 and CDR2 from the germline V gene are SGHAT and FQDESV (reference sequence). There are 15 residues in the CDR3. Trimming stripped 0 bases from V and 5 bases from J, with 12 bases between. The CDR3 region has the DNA TGTGCCAGCAGCTTAGCAGCTCCCTACATAGATACGCAGTATTTT. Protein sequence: CASSLAAPYIDTQYF. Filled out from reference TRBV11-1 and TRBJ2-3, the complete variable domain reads EAEVAQSPRYKITEKSQAVAFWCDPISGHATLYWYRQILGQGPELLVQFQDESVVDDSQLPKDRFSAERLKGVDSTLKIQPAELGDSAMYLCASSLAAPYIDTQYFGPGTRLTVL.

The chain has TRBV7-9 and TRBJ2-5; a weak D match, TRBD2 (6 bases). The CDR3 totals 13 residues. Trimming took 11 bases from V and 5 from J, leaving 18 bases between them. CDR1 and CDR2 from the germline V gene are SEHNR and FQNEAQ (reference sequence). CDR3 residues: CAASEEGRETQYF. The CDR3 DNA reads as TGTGCCGCTTCAGAGGAGGGACGGGAGACCCAGTACTTC.

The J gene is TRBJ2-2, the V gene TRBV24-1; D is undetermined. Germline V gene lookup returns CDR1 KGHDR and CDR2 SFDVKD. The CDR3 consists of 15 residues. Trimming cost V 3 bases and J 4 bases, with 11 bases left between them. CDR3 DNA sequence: TGTGCCACCAGTGATCCAAACGTCGTCACCGGGGAGCTGTTTTTT. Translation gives CATSDPNVVTGELFF.

The CDR3 coding sequence is TGTGCCAGTGAGCGGGGCAACACAGATACGCAGTATTTT. It codes for CASERGNTDTQYF. V is TRBV25-1 and J is TRBJ2-3; 7 nucleotides align to TRBD2. CDR1 and CDR2 from the germline V gene are MGHDK and SYGVNS. Trimming cost V 9 bases and J 2 bases; bases outside gene matches: 5. This CDR3 spans 13 amino acids.